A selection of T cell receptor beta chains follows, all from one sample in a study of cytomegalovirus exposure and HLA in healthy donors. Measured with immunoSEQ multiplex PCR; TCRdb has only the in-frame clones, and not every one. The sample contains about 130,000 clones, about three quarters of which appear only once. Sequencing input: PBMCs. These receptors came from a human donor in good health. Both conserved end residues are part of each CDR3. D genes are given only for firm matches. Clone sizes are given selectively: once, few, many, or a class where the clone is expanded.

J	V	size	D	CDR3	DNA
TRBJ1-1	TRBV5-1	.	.	CASSLGAQVHTEAFF	TGCGCCTCTAGCTTGGGCGCCCAAGTCCACACTGAAGCTTTCTTT
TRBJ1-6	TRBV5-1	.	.	CASSEIQDNSPLHF	TGCGCCAGCAGCGAGATACAGGATAATTCACCCCTCCACTTT
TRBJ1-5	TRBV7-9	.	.	CSSSLREGDNQPQHF	TGTTCCAGCAGCCTGAGGGAGGGTGACAATCAGCCCCAGCATTTT
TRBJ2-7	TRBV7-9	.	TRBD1	CASSLGAGQGRYEQYF	TGTGCCAGCAGCTTAGGGGCCGGACAGGGCCGCTACGAGCAGTACTTC
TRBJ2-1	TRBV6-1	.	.	CASSYGGQEFF	TGTGCCAGCAGTTACGGGGGGCAGGAGTTCTTC
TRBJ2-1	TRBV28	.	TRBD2	CASSPPGLAGESNEQFF	TGTGCCAGCAGTCCGCCTGGACTAGCGGGAGAGAGCAATGAGCAGTTCTTC
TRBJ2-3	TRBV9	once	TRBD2	CASSVEASGGLADTQYF	TGTGCCAGCAGCGTAGAGGCTAGCGGGGGGTTAGCAGATACGCAGTATTTT
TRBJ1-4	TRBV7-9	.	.	CASRIGGIDEKLFF	TGTGCCAGCAGGATCGGGGGGATTGATGAAAAACTGTTTTTT
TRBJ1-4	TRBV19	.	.	CASRLRTDEKLFF	TGTGCCAGTAGATTGAGGACAGACGAAAAACTGTTTTTT
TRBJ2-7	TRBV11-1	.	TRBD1	CASSDRDSLSYEQYF	TGTGCCAGCAGTGACCGGGACAGCCTATCCTACGAGCAGTACTTC
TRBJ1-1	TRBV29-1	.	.	CSVYGYTEAFF	TGCAGCGTTTACGGGTACACTGAAGCTTTCTTT
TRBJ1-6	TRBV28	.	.	CASSSGWNSPLHF	TGTGCCAGCAGTTCAGGATGGAATTCACCCCTCCACTTT
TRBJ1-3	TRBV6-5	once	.	CASGEGPRVNTIYF	TGTGCCAGCGGGGAGGGACCGCGTGTAAACACCATATATTTT
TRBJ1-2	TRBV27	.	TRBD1	CASSRGTGGNYGYTF	TGTGCCAGCAGCCGAGGGACAGGGGGTAACTACGGCTACACCTTC
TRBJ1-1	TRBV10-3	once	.	CAIRRDSGNTEAFF	TGTGCCATCAGACGGGACTCTGGGAACACTGAAGCTTTCTTT
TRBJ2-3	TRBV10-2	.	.	CASILAGKMYF	.
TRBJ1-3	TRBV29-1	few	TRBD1	CSVRTRQGSGNTIYF	TGCAGCGTACGAACTAGACAGGGATCTGGAAACACCATATATTTT
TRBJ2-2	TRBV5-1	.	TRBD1	CASSYGTGGTGELFF	TGCGCCAGCAGCTACGGGACAGGGGGCACCGGGGAGCTGTTTTTT
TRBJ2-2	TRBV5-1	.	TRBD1	CASYTDRATGELFF	TGCGCCAGTTACACGGACAGGGCCACCGGGGAGCTGTTTTTT
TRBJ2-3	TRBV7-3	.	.	CASSLRGGGAPDTQYF	TGTGCCAGCAGCCTAAGGGGAGGAGGGGCACCAGATACGCAGTATTTT
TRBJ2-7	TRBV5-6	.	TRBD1	CASGDRGYEQYF	TGTGCCAGCGGGGACAGGGGCTACGAGCAGTACTTC
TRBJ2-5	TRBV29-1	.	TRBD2	CSVRTGGETQYF	TGCAGCGTGAGGACCGGGGGGGAGACCCAGTACTTC
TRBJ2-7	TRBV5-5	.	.	CASSLAQGLGSYEQYF	TGTGCCAGCAGCTTGGCTCAGGGGTTAGGGTCCTACGAGCAGTACTTC
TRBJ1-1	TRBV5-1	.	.	CASSSHTGSDTEAFF	TGCGCCAGCAGCTCGCATACAGGGTCAGACACTGAAGCTTTCTTT
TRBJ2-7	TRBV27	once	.	CATWGGGYEQYF	TGTGCCACTTGGGGAGGGGGATACGAGCAGTACTTC
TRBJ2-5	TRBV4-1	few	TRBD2	CASSQSGGAGETQYF	TGCGCCAGCAGCCAAAGCGGGGGGGCCGGGGAGACCCAGTACTTC
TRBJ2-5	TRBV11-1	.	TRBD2	CASSFRLGREETQYF	TGTGCCAGCAGCTTCAGGCTAGGGCGGGAGGAGACCCAGTACTTC
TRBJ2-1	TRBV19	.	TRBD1	CASSRQGRTYNEQFF	TGTGCCAGTAGTAGACAGGGCAGAACCTACAATGAGCAGTTCTTC